The rows below give T cell receptor beta chains drawn from one sample of a study of shared clonotypes between healthy human individuals. Profiling relied on immunoSEQ multiplex PCR, and the TCRdb table lists in-frame clones only, not all of them. Of approximately 1,000,000 clones detected, approximately 80% appear once; the ten largest clones hold almost 0.9%. Specimen: memory CD4+ T cells from PBMCs. These receptors were collected from a man younger than 35 in good health. Some clones in this sample may be carry-over from other donors' samples. Both conserved end residues are trimmed from each CDR3.

TRBV28	ASSLLGDGYT
TRBV18	ASSPSPTTGELF
TRBV30	AWRMTGASGEQY
TRBV19	ASKSRSGSYEQY
TRBV7-7	ASSLGAAYTDTQY
TRBV28	ASSLTAPNTEAF
TRBV7-2	ASSFGLRTVYEQY
TRBV28	ASSHQNTEAF
TRBV10-1	ASSESRTGLVETQY
TRBV5-1	ASSLTGTPPPGYT
TRBV28	ASSSSGLSYNEQF
TRBV5-6	ASSRQWAEAF
TRBV28	ASSLWGVSNEQF
TRBV2	ASSRVTSGTGELF
TRBV10-1	ASSSGDTQY
TRBV10-2	ASSDGDQPQH
TRBV18	ASSPTQGPNQPQH
TRBV7-8	ASRAPGLRFETTIY
TRBV30	AWSLGAQPQH
TRBV28	ASSSLRGGVETQY
TRBV28	ASRSGGKGPWGYDTQY
TRBV21-1	ASFPICRDTDTQY
TRBV6-1	ASSVSGGNQPQH
TRBV7-9	ASSSRLWGDVNEQF
TRBV5-1	ASSFLAGGPQETQY
TRBV4-2	ASSRDRHNQPQH
TRBV28	ASTTGSSGNTIY
TRBV25-1	ASSTGSGDEKLF
TRBV6-6	ASSVYSGGSYNEQF
TRBV5-1	ASSLGQSKAF
TRBV9	ASSASSGQPFGETQY
TRBV6-4	ASRVQGDTGELF
TRBV4-2	ASSRSGREGEQF
TRBV2	ASSGWWKETQY
TRBV4-1	ASSQGRFSSHYEQY
TRBV7-9	ASSPGGGNQPQH